The clone carrying this T cell receptor (beta chain) was seen only a few times. The antigen is not known. MiXCR was run by TCRdb on the reads, yielding one entry per CDR3 protein. Among roughly 180,000 distinct CDR3 sequences listed, roughly 30% were seen once. This sample was taken from a study of T cell repertoires in cytomegalovirus infection. For the study at large: Both a matching HLA type and CMV infection were indicated by public TCR beta signatures. Broader study findings: Cumulative public TCR beta family frequency identified CMV carriers with the relevant HLA. Dominating the ex vivo response were TCR beta clonotypes that were CMV-specific and HLA-C-restricted.

The germline V gene has CDR1 SEHNR and CDR2 FQNEAQ (reference sequence). The CDR3 sequence is 16 residues long. V lost 11 bases and J lost 2, with 22 bases in between. V gene TRBV7-9 combines with J gene TRBJ2-1; a possible D gene is TRBD1 (6 bases). The material sequenced was PBMCs. The source of this sequence is a human donor in good health (CMV status not recorded). Some clones in this sample may be carry-over from other donors' samples. The CDR3 nucleotides read TGTGCCCTCAGTGTTGGGGGCCCTCGAACCTACAATGAGCAGTTCTTC. Translated, it gives CALSVGGPRTYNEQFF.